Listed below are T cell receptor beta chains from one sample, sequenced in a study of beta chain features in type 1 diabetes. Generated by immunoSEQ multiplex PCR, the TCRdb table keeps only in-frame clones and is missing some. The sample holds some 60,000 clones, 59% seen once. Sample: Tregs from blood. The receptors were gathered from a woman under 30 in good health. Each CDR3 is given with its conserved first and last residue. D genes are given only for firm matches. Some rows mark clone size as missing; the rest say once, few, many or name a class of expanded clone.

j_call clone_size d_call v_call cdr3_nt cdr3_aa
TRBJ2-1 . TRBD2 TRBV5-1 TGCGCCAGCAGCTTGGGCGGGGGGACCTACAATGAGCAGTTCTTC CASSLGGGTYNEQFF
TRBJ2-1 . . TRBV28 TGTGCCAGCAGTGAACAGGGTTCTCAGTTCTTC CASSEQGSQFF
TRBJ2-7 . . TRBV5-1 TGCGCCAGCAGCTTGTGGGGACAAAGCTACGAGCAGTACTTC CASSLWGQSYEQYF
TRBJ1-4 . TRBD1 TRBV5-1 TGCGCCAGCAGCCAAGGGACAGCAACTAATGAAAAACTGTTTTTT CASSQGTATNEKLFF
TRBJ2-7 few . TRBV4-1 TGCGCCAGCAGTCACGGTCCATCCCTCGAGCAGTACTTC CASSHGPSLEQYF
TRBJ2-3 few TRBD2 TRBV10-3 TGTGCCATCACTCCCCAGCGGGGGGGCACAGATACGCAGTATTTT CAITPQRGGTDTQYF
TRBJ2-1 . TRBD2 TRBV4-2 TGTGCCAGCAGCGTTAGCGGGATGGCCTACAATGAGCAGTTCTTC CASSVSGMAYNEQFF
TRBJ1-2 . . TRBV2 TGTGCCAGCACCGACTCCCGTCCCCGAGGACGGGGGAGCTATGGCTACACCTTC CASTDSRPRGRGSYGYTF
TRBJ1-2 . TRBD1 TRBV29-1 TGCAGCGTAATCCCGGGACAGTCCTATGGCTACACCTTC CSVIPGQSYGYTF
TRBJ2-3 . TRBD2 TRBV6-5 TGTGCCAGCAGTTCAACTAGCGGGAGGGCCCAAGGTACGCAGTATTTT CASSSTSGRAQGTQYF